The 18 T cell receptor beta chains presented below share a single source sample, sequenced in a study of cytomegalovirus exposure and HLA in healthy donors. Libraries were prepared by immunoSEQ multiplex PCR; TCRdb keeps only in-frame clonotypes and omits some of them. Counted here are around 130,000 clones, nearly 90% occurring once; the ten biggest clones make up around 3.1%. Specimen: PBMCs. These receptors originate from a young man in good health and CMV-seronegative.

This chain links TRBV19 with TRBJ1-2; TRBD1 might be the D (6 bases). V lost 5 bases, J lost 1 base, and 14 bases lay in between. CDR1 is LNHDA, CDR2 SQIVND, per germline (reference sequence). This CDR3 is built from 15 residues. The CDR3 DNA reads TGTGCCAGTAGTTCCCGGACAGCGAGTAACTATGGCTACACCTTC. Translating it yields CASSSRTASNYGYTF.

The rearrangement uses TRBV27 and TRBJ2-1, with a tentative D call TRBD2 (6 bases). Trimming pared 8 bases from V and 5 bases from J, leaving 16 bases between. The CDR3 has 14 residues. CDR1 is MNHEY and CDR2 is SMNVEV in the germline V gene (reference sequence). The CDR3 loop reads CASRERGLHNEQFF. The CDR3, as DNA: TGTGCCAGCCGAGAAAGGGGACTGCACAATGAGCAGTTCTTC.

The chain couples TRBV27 to TRBJ1-2, with D maybe TRBD1 (6 bases). The V end lost 8 bases, the J end lost 8 bases, and 24 bases lay between the germline ends. This CDR3 has 15 amino acids. Germline values: CDR1 MNHEY, CDR2 SMNVEV (reference sequence). CDR3 region: CASAIKSGDGLGYTF. In DNA, the CDR3 is TGTGCCAGCGCTATTAAATCAGGGGACGGGCTAGGCTACACCTTC.

The table lists this clone with a count of one. The chain couples TRBV27 to TRBJ2-2; D gene uncertain. CDR3 length equals 15 residues. Germline V gives CDR1 MNHEY, CDR2 SMNVEV (reference sequence). V lost 7 bases to trimming and J lost 0 bases, with 12 bases between them. CDR3 sequence (DNA): TGTGCCAGCAATCGACACAACTCGAACACCGGGGAGCTGTTTTTT. It translates to CASNRHNSNTGELFF.

In the case of this clone: Since a far larger clone is one base different, this is likely a read error. In nucleotides, the CDR3 is TGTGCCAGCAGCTTTCGGTGGCTAGGGGAATACAATGAGCAGTTCTTC. This translates into CASSFRWLGEYNEQFF. V gene TRBV5-6 combines with J gene TRBJ2-1, with a possible D match to TRBD1 (5 bases). The V end lost 2 bases, the J end lost 4 bases, and 16 bases lay between the germline ends. Germline V gene data show CDR1 as SGHDT and CDR2 as YYEEEE. The CDR3 is 16 residues long. Based on the CDR3 plus reference TRBV5-6 and TRBJ2-1, the full variable domain is DAGVTQSPTHLIKTRGQQVTLRCSPKSGHDTVSWYQQALGQGPQFIFQYYEEEERQRGNFPDRFSGHQFPNYSSELNVNALLLGDSALYLCASSFRWLGEYNEQFFGPGTRLTVL.

V and J are TRBV5-1 and TRBJ1-5; possibly TRBD1 for D (5 bases). V lost 4 bases and J lost 7, with 12 bases in between. This CDR3 region has 13 residues. From germline, CDR1 is SGHRS and CDR2 YFSETQ. Here the CDR3 reads CASSPDGGQPQHF. CDR3 nucleotides: TGCGCCAGCAGCCCGGACGGGGGACAGCCCCAGCATTTT.

The J gene is TRBJ2-7, the V gene TRBV29-1; 8 positions match TRBD1. Looked up from germline, CDR1 is SQVTM and CDR2 is ANQGSEA. The length of the CDR3 is 14 residues. V was clipped by 5 bases and J by 5 bases; unmatched bases: 11. The CDR3, as DNA: TGCAGCGTTACCCCGGGACAGGTGTCTAACGAGCAGTACTTC. It codes for CSVTPGQVSNEQYF.

This clone was picked up a small number of times. The CDR3 sequence is CASTRQGVRTGELFF. The DNA of the CDR3 is TGTGCCAGCACTCGACAGGGTGTGAGAACCGGGGAGCTGTTTTTT. The V call is TRBV13, the J call TRBJ2-2; 7 bases align to TRBD1. Germline V CDR1 and CDR2: PRHDT, FYEKMQ (reference sequence). CDR3 length equals 15 residues. V shed 7 bases, J shed 5 bases, and the junction held 10 bases outside the gene matches.

The chain recombines TRBV6-5 with TRBJ1-3; no definite D call. CDR3 length: 15 amino acids. CDR1 is MNHEY, CDR2 SVGAGI, per germline. The V gene lost 6 bases and the J gene lost 2 bases, with 14 bases spanning the gap. The CDR3 here is CASSPRRATGNTIYF. The CDR3 nucleotides are TGTGCCAGCAGCCCCCGGCGGGCAACTGGAAACACCATATATTTT.

J is TRBJ2-7 and V is TRBV7-6; 9 nucleotides match TRBD2. This CDR3 is built from 15 residues. V shed 1 base and J 4 bases; nucleotides not matched to a gene: 5. Germline-derived CDR1 and CDR2 are SGHVS and FNYEAQ. CDR3 bases: TGTGCCAGCAGCTTAGGGGTAGCGGGGGAGTACGAGCAGTACTTC. This gives the protein CASSLGVAGEYEQYF.

The chain joins TRBV20-1 to TRBJ2-1; weak D call: TRBD1 (5 bases). The CDR3 totals 11 residues. Germline V gene lookup returns CDR1 DFQATT and CDR2 SNEGSKA (reference sequence). V gave up 6 bases and J gave up 5 bases, with 8 bases separating them. CDR3 nucleotides: TGCAGTGCCCAGGGCCACAATGAGCAGTTCTTC. It specifies CSAQGHNEQFF.

The rearrangement joins TRBV27 to TRBJ1-5; D is ambiguous. Trimming left V 4 bases short and J 0 bases short, with 7 bases between. Germline assignment: CDR1 MNHEY and CDR2 SMNVEV (reference sequence). This CDR3 spans 14 amino acids. This chain's CDR3 is CASSSDYSNQPQHF. The DNA for the CDR3 is TGTGCCAGCAGTTCTGACTATAGCAATCAGCCCCAGCATTTT.

This chain uses TRBV4-3 with TRBJ2-3; 7 positions agree with TRBD1. The J segment lost 4 bases and the V segment lost 1 base, leaving 5 bases of the junction unmatched. The germline gives CDR1 LGHNA, CDR2 YSLEER. The CDR3 length is 15 residues. CDR3 nucleotide sequence: TGCGCCAGCAGCCAAGGAGCGACAGGGCCAGATACGCAGTATTTT. Amino acids: CASSQGATGPDTQYF.

The V call is TRBV5-8, the J call TRBJ1-1, with a tentative D call TRBD1 (5 bases). Germline CDR1 SGHTS, CDR2 YDEGEE. V lost 6 bases to trimming and J lost 0 bases, with 24 bases between them. This CDR3 has 18 amino acids. The CDR3 DNA reads TGTGCCAGCATCCAATTTGGGGTTTGGGGCAAAATGAACACTGAAGCTTTCTTT. It yields the protein CASIQFGVWGKMNTEAFF.

As concerns this clone: This sample also contains other DNA sequences that code for the same CDR3. The CDR3 coding sequence is TGTGCCAGCAGTTTGGGACAGGGCTCCTACGAGCAGTACTTC. Protein sequence: CASSLGQGSYEQYF. This sequence joins TRBV27 and TRBJ2-7, with 9 bases identical to TRBD1. The CDR3 totals 14 residues. The J segment lost 0 bases and the V segment lost 3 bases, leaving 0 bases of the junction unmatched. Germline lookup yields CDR1 MNHEY and CDR2 SMNVEV (reference sequence).

The gene calls are TRBV6-6 and TRBJ1-1, with D hard to call. CDR3 length: 12 amino acids. Germline assignment: CDR1 MNHNY and CDR2 SVGAGI (reference sequence). V was pared by 2 bases and J by 7 bases, with 8 bases between. The DNA for the CDR3 is TGTGCCAGCAGTTACGGAGAGAATGAAGCTTTCTTT. Translating it yields CASSYGENEAFF.

V is TRBV7-7 and J is TRBJ2-2, with 7 bases lining up with TRBD1. The CDR3 is made up of 15 amino acids. Losses at the gene ends were 2 bases for V and 6 bases for J; bases not matched to a gene: 6. Germline lookup yields CDR1 SSHAT and CDR2 FNYEAQ (reference sequence). The CDR3 region has the DNA TGTGCCAGCAGCTTAAATGTCCAGGGGGCCGGGGAGCTGTTTTTT. Translated, it gives CASSLNVQGAGELFF.

CDR3 in amino acids: CAVYGGSENGYTF. The DNA for the CDR3 is TGTGCCGTCTACGGGGGGTCGGAGAATGGCTACACCTTC. The gene calls are TRBV6-6 and TRBJ1-2; perhaps TRBD1 as D (5 bases). CDR1 and CDR2 from the germline V gene are MNHNY and SVGAGI (reference sequence). This CDR3 has 13 residues. The germline V and J ends were trimmed by 11 bases and 6 bases, with 19 bases remaining between them.